The entry that follows covers one T cell receptor beta chain sequence. Antigen unknown. These data originate in a study of T cells in Graves' hyperthyroidism and ophthalmopathy. The study's findings and limits: Ophthalmopathy could be told apart from stable hyperthyroidism with a 13 V-J model.

The germline V gene has CDR1 KGHDR and CDR2 SFDVKD. There are 16 residues in the CDR3. Trimming cost V 7 bases and J 8 bases; bases outside gene matches: 13. From RNA transcripts, TCR beta CDR3 regions were amplified. HTBI primers were used for first-round RT-PCR of the TCR CDR3. TCRdb ran MiXCR on the multiplex PCR reads and lists one entry per CDR3 protein. Seen here are fewer than 650,000 distinct CDR3 sequences, 14% observed once, and the top ten hold more than 6%. What was sequenced was blood. The chain joins TRBV24-1 to TRBJ1-1; the match to TRBD1 covers 12 bases. The sequence derives from a woman aged 18 to 35 with Graves' ophthalmopathy. CDR3 amino acids: CATSGTGGAPLGEAFF. The CDR3 DNA sequence: TGTGCCACCAGCGGGACAGGGGGCGCCCCCCTGGGGGAAGCTTTCTTT.